This T cell receptor beta chain was recorded in a study of T cells in Graves' hyperthyroidism and ophthalmopathy. This clonotype showed up many times. CDR1 is SGHRS, CDR2 YFSETQ, per germline. V lost 5 bases to trimming and J lost 7 bases, with 10 bases between them. CDR3 size: 13 residues. It was RNA transcripts that yielded the amplified TCR beta CDR3 regions. When the TCR CDR3 underwent first-round RT-PCR, the HTBI primer set was used. Via MiXCR, TCRdb re-called the multiplex PCR reads, giving one row per CDR3 protein. This repertoire shows about 320,000 distinct CDR3 sequences, approximately 16% found once; its top ten account for around 34%. When ophthalmopathy did not progress within 18 months, Graves' hyperthyroidism was considered stable.

Sequenced input: blood. The receptor was isolated from a man aged 25-45 years with Graves' hyperthyroidism. The chain uses TRBV5-1 and TRBJ1-6; D is possibly TRBD1 (5 bases). CDR3 in amino acids: CASRSRENSPLHF. In DNA, the CDR3 is TGCGCCAGCAGGAGCAGGGAGAATTCACCCCTCCACTTT.